Given below is one T cell receptor (beta chain) in context. As yet, its antigen is unknown. These data originate in a study of T cell responses to AZD1222 COVID-19 vaccine. Profiling relied on immunoSEQ multiplex PCR, and the TCRdb table lists in-frame clones only, not all of them. The sample has about 120,000 clones, about 93% seen once. Findings and caveats of the study: Within unmutated variant regions lay the reported targets of nearly half of spike-specific TCRs.

The junction had 3 bases not matched to a gene; V was cut back by 5 bases and J by 1 base. Germline V gene sequence: CDR1 SGHAT, CDR2 FQNNGV. The CDR3 runs 15 residues. Sequences were derived from peripheral blood, sampled 28 days after the second AZD1222 dose. The chain couples TRBV11-2 to TRBJ1-2; the match to TRBD1 covers 11 bases. The sequence came from an adult who received the AZD1222 COVID-19 vaccine. The CDR3: CASSAGTGGNYGYTF. CDR3 in DNA: TGTGCCAGCAGCGCTGGGACAGGGGGTAACTATGGCTACACCTTC.